This note documents a single TCR beta chain sequence. Its specificity is unknown. This sample was taken from a study of T cells expressing NK-cell markers. Turning to the study itself: Just one sequenced donor of eight was HCMV-seronegative, while seven were seropositive. Whole-study findings and limits: The CD3+CD56-NKG2C+ fraction was also led by these clonotypes in a handful of donors. Top CD8+ clonotypes included the dominant CD3+CD56+NKG2C+ clonotypes in roughly 6 donors.

The germline CDR1 and CDR2 sequences are MNHEY and SVGAGI. This CDR3 is 17 amino acids long. A 5'RACE template switching approach incorporating UMIs was used to make TCR beta cDNA. TCRdb reprocessed the 5' RACE reads and reports one entry per CDR3 protein, with no DNA. Reported are roughly 390,000 distinct CDR3 sequences; the ten largest clones contain around 11%. The receptor's source is a woman aged 50 to 65 in good health. Sequencing was performed on blood T cells: a sorted CD56 or NKG2C T cell subset, CD4+ or CD8+ T cells, or bulk PBMC T cells (not recorded which). J is TRBJ2-5 and V is TRBV6-5; TCRdb designates TRBD1, a call that cannot be tested without DNA. CDR3 in amino acids: CASSRDRGPYEGETQYF.